What follows are 19 T cell receptor beta chains derived from one specimen sequenced in a study of cytomegalovirus exposure and HLA in healthy donors. A multiplex PCR was run with 60 Vbeta primers and 13 Jbeta primers. Assay: immunoSEQ multiplex PCR; the TCRdb copy retains only in-frame clones and omits some. The top ten clones hold roughly 12% of a sample with fewer than 85,000 clones, approximately 75% of them seen once. Sequencing was performed on PBMCs. These TCRs come from a middle-aged woman in good health and CMV-seropositive.

This chain joins TRBV5-6 and TRBJ1-4, with 7 bases lining up with TRBD1. The CDR3 loop spans 15 amino acids. Germline V CDR1 and CDR2: SGHDT, YYEEEE. After removal of 0 bases from V and 7 bases from J, the junction contained 6 bases not matched to a gene. CDR3 DNA: TGTGCCAGCAGCTTGGTGAGGACAGGAACTGAAAAACTGTTTTTT. It yields the protein CASSLVRTGTEKLFF.

The rearrangement uses TRBV5-4 and TRBJ2-7; D unclear. The CDR3 has 15 amino acids. Trimming took 0 bases from V and 0 from J, leaving 10 bases between them. Per the germline V gene, CDR1 is SGHNT and CDR2 is YYREEE (reference sequence). As DNA, the CDR3 is TGTGCCAGCAGCTTGGTTTTGACTGCCTCCTACGAGCAGTACTTC. Its translation is CASSLVLTASYEQYF.

The chain uses TRBV7-2 and TRBJ2-3; the match to TRBD2 covers 12 bases. The germline CDR1 and CDR2 sequences are SGHTA and FQGNSA. The CDR3 has 16 amino acids. With V trimmed by 7 bases and J by 5 bases, 10 bases remained unmatched. For the CDR3, the DNA is TGTGCCAGCAACGTCCTAGCGGGGGGGCCTGGAGATACGCAGTATTTT. Protein sequence: CASNVLAGGPGDTQYF.

This chain joins TRBV6-5 and TRBJ1-2, with D uncertain. Germline V gives CDR1 MNHEY, CDR2 SVGAGI. The CDR3 loop spans 13 amino acids. The V and J ends lost 4 bases and 0 bases respectively, with 6 bases between them. CDR3 bases: TGTGCCAGCAGTTTTACAGCTAACTATGGCTACACCTTC. Translated: CASSFTANYGYTF.

The chain employs TRBV6-1 and TRBJ2-7; 7 bases match TRBD2. Germline CDR1 reads MNHNS; CDR2 reads SASEGT. The CDR3 is made up of 15 amino acids. The junction had 11 bases not matched to a gene; V was cut back by 7 bases and J by 2 bases. DNA of the CDR3: TGTGCCAGCAAATTAACCGGGACTACCACCTACGAGCAGTACTTC. It encodes CASKLTGTTTYEQYF.

The chain combines TRBV15 with TRBJ1-2, with 7 nucleotides matching TRBD1. The CDR3 contains 15 residues. V dropped 2 bases and J dropped 3; count of bases not matched to a gene: 6. Germline loops: CDR1 LNHNV, CDR2 YYDKDF (reference sequence). The chain's CDR3 is CATSRPRTGDYGYTF. The CDR3 nucleotides are TGTGCCACCAGCAGACCCCGAACAGGGGACTATGGCTACACCTTC.

The CDR3 here is CASSPGQGYEQYF. The DNA for the CDR3 is TGTGCCAGCTCTCCGGGACAGGGCTACGAGCAGTACTTC. The J gene is TRBJ2-7, the V gene TRBV11-3; 9 nucleotides align to TRBD1. V gave up 8 bases and J gave up 3 bases; unmatched junction bases: 5. CDR3 size: 13 residues. CDR1 and CDR2 from the germline V gene are SGHNT and YENEEA.

J is TRBJ2-1 and V is TRBV6-5; 8 nucleotides line up with TRBD1. The germline gives CDR1 MNHEY, CDR2 SVGAGI. Trimming cost V 5 bases and J 4 bases; bases outside gene matches: 7. This CDR3 spans 15 amino acids. This chain's CDR3 is CASSKTGAEYNEQFF. CDR3 bases: TGTGCCAGCAGTAAGACAGGGGCGGAATACAATGAGCAGTTCTTC.

The genes are TRBV7-9 and TRBJ2-1, with 8 positions matching TRBD2. The CDR3 contains 17 residues. Germline lookup yields CDR1 SEHNR and CDR2 FQNEAQ (reference sequence). Trimming took 1 base from V and 0 from J; bases not matched to a gene: 5. CDR3 loop: CASSLGGSGSSYNEQFF. For the CDR3, the DNA is TGTGCCAGCAGCTTAGGGGGCAGCGGGAGCTCCTACAATGAGCAGTTCTTC.

The V and J genes are TRBV5-1 and TRBJ1-2; tentatively, D is TRBD1 (6 bases). V was pared by 0 bases and J by 8 bases, with 11 bases between. The V gene's germline CDR1 is SGHRS and CDR2 YFSETQ. The CDR3 sequence is 13 residues long. CDR3 sequence reads: CASSLEGGEGYTF. The CDR3 DNA is TGCGCCAGCAGCTTGGAGGGGGGGGAAGGCTACACCTTC.

The gene calls are TRBV27 and TRBJ2-7, with a weak D call TRBD1 (6 bases). V lost 6 bases and J 1 base, leaving 13 bases between the germline ends. CDR3 size: 14 residues. Germline loops: CDR1 MNHEY, CDR2 SMNVEV (reference sequence). As DNA, the CDR3 is TGTGCCAGCAGCCCCAAGGGGGAATCCTACGAGCAGTACTTC. This sequence encodes CASSPKGESYEQYF.

This clone appeared a few times. The DNA of the CDR3 is TGTGCCAGTAGCTCGCAGGGGGCGCTTAATTCACCCCTCCACTTT. Translated, it gives CASSSQGALNSPLHF. This chain uses TRBV19 with TRBJ1-6; 8 bases are shared with TRBD1. The ends lost 6 bases at V and 6 bases at J; junction bases unmatched: 7. Germline V gives CDR1 LNHDA, CDR2 SQIVND (reference sequence). This CDR3 comprises 15 residues.

This clone came up once. The chain recombines TRBV6-1 with TRBJ2-7; 7 positions agree with TRBD2. The V segment lost 5 bases and the J segment 1 base; nucleotides outside the gene matches: 5. Germline CDR1 is MNHNS and CDR2 is SASEGT. The CDR3 spans 14 residues. This chain's CDR3 is CASSREDGSYEQYF. The CDR3 nucleotides are TGTGCCAGCAGTCGGGAGGACGGATCCTACGAGCAGTACTTC.

This clone has only a few counts. This chain uses TRBV6-5 with TRBJ1-4, with 7 nucleotides matching TRBD1. V gave up 0 bases and J gave up 8 bases; unmatched junction bases: 9. Germline assignment: CDR1 MNHEY and CDR2 SVGAGI. The CDR3 is 16 amino acids. The DNA of the CDR3 is TGTGCCAGCAGTTACTCGTCGACAGGGCAGGGCGAAAAACTGTTTTTT. This codes for CASSYSSTGQGEKLFF.

The chain uses TRBV18 and TRBJ1-4, with 9 bases lining up with TRBD1. The CDR3 contains 17 residues. With V trimmed by 1 base and J by 4 bases, 7 bases remained unmatched. Germline assignment: CDR1 KGHSH and CDR2 LQKENI. CDR3: CASSPREQGANNEKLFF. CDR3 nucleotide sequence: TGTGCCAGCTCACCACGTGAACAGGGGGCCAATAATGAAAAACTGTTTTTT. Supplemented by reference TRBV18 and TRBJ1-4, the full variable domain reads NAGVMQNPRHLVRRRGQEARLRCSPMKGHSHVYWYRQLPEEGLKFMVYLQKENIIDESGMPKERFSAEFPKEGPSILRIQQVVRGDSAAYFCASSPREQGANNEKLFFGSGTQLSVL.

The chain uses TRBV5-1 and TRBJ2-7; 7 bases agree with TRBD1. This CDR3 is 15 amino acids long. Germline assignment: CDR1 SGHRS and CDR2 YFSETQ. Unmatched junction bases numbered 14, after V lost 5 bases and J lost 6 bases. The chain's CDR3 is CASRPDRASLFEQYF. The CDR3 nucleotides are TGCGCCAGCAGACCCGACAGGGCATCTCTCTTCGAGCAGTACTTC.

The V and J genes are TRBV6-5 and TRBJ1-2; 10 bases match TRBD1. Germline values: CDR1 MNHEY, CDR2 SVGAGI. The CDR3 has 13 amino acids. V trimming: 4 bases; J trimming: 8 bases; junction bases outside the gene matches: 4. The CDR3, as DNA: TGTGCCAGCAGTTGGACAGGGGGATCCGGCTACACCTTC. Translated: CASSWTGGSGYTF.

This chain joins TRBV5-4 and TRBJ1-2; D gene unclear. The CDR3 has 12 amino acids. CDR1 SGHNT and CDR2 YYREEE come from the germline V gene (reference sequence). V lost 5 bases to trimming and J lost 7 bases, with 12 bases between them. Written as DNA, the CDR3 is TGTGCCAGCAGTACAATCGAGGGTGGCTACACCTTC. Protein product: CASSTIEGGYTF.

The table lists this clone with a few counts. This rearrangement joins TRBV10-3 to TRBJ2-5; possibly TRBD2 for D (7 bases). This CDR3 is built from 18 residues. Trimming shortened V by 1 base and J by 5 bases, and 23 bases separated the two germline ends. The germline CDR1 and CDR2 sequences are ENHRY and SYGVKD. CDR3: CAISELYIGGGAGETQYF. The CDR3, as DNA: TGTGCCATCAGTGAGTTGTATATAGGAGGGGGGGCCGGCGAGACCCAGTACTTC.